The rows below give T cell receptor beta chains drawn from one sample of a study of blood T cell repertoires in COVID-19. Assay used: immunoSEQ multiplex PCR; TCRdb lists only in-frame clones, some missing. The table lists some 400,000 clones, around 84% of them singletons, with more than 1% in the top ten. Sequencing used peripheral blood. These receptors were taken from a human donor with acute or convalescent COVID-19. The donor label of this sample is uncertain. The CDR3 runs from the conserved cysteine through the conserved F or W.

CDR3: CASSRGTGDTGELFF
V: TRBV5-1
J: TRBJ2-2

CDR3: CASQLDRTQYF
V: TRBV2
J: TRBJ2-5

CDR3: CAGGQGRETQYF
V: TRBV2
J: TRBJ2-5

CDR3: CASSLRRGLAGGKNEQFF
V: TRBV7-2
J: TRBJ2-1

CDR3: CASSLAPGAGYNEQFF
V: TRBV7-2
J: TRBJ2-1

CDR3: CASSSNRIRDRNYGYTF
V: TRBV21-1
J: TRBJ1-2

CDR3: CASSELQASIQYF
V: TRBV2
J: TRBJ2-4

CDR3: CASSLTANYGYTF
V: TRBV7-8
J: TRBJ1-2

CDR3: CASSGGDSEAFF
V: TRBV10-2
J: TRBJ1-1

CDR3: CAWSGDRVANEQYF
V: TRBV30
J: TRBJ2-7